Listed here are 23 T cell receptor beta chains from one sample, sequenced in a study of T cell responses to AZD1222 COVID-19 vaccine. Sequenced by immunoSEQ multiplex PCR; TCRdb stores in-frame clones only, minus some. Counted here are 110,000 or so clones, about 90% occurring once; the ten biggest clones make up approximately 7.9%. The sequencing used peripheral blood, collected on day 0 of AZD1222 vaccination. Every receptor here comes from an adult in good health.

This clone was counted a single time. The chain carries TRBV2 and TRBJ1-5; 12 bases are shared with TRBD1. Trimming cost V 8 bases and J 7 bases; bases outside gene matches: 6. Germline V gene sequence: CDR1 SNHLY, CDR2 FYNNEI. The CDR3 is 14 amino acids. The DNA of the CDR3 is TGTGCCAGCGACCGGGACAGGGGGCTCCAGCCCCAGCATTTT. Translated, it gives CASDRDRGLQPQHF.

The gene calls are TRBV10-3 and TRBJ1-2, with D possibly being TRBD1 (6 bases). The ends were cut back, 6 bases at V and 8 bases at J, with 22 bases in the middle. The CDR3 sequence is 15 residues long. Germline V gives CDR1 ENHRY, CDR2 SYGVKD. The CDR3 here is CAIRGAGGLAYGYTF. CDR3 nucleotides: TGTGCCATCAGGGGAGCCGGGGGGCTGGCATACGGCTACACCTTC.

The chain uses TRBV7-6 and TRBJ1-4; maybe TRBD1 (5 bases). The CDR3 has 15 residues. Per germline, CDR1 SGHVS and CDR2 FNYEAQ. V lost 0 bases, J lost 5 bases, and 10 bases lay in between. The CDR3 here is CASSLARGVNEKLFF. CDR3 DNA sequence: TGTGCCAGCAGCTTAGCGCGGGGGGTAAATGAAAAACTGTTTTTT.

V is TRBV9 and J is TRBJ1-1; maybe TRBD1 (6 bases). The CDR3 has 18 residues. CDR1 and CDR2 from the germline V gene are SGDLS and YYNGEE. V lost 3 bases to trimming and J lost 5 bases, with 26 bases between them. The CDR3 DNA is TGTGCCAGCAGCGGAGGGGCTCGAACAGGGTTTTCGGGGACTGAAGCTTTCTTT. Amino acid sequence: CASSGGARTGFSGTEAFF. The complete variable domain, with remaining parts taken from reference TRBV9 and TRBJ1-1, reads DSGVTQTPKHLITATGQRVTLRCSPRSGDLSVYWYQQSLDQGLQFLIQYYNGEERAKGNILERFSAQQFPDLHSELNLSSLELGDSALYFCASSGGARTGFSGTEAFFGQGTRLTVV.

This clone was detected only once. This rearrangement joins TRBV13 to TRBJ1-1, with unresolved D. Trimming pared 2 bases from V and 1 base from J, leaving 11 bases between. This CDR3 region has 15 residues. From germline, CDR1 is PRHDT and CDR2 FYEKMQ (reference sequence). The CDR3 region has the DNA TGTGCCAGCAGCTTAATATTATGGGAGAACACTGAAGCTTTCTTT. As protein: CASSLILWENTEAFF. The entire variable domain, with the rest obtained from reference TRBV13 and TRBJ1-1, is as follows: AAGVIQSPRHLIKEKRETATLKCYPIPRHDTVYWYQQGPGQDPQFLISFYEKMQSDKGSIPDRFSAQQFSDYHSELNMSSLELGDSALYFCASSLILWENTEAFFGQGTRLTVV.

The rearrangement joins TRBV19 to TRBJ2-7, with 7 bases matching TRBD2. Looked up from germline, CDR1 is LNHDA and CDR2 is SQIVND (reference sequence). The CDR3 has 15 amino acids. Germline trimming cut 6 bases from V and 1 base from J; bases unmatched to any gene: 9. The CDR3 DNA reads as TGTGCCAGTAGCCCCCTAATCGGGGGGTCCTACGAGCAGTACTTC. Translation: CASSPLIGGSYEQYF.

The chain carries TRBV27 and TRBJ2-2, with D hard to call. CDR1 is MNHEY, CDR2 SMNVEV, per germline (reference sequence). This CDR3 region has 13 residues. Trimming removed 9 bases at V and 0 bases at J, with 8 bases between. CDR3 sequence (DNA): TGTGCCAGTCGACGTACGAACACCGGGGAGCTGTTTTTT. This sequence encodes CASRRTNTGELFF.

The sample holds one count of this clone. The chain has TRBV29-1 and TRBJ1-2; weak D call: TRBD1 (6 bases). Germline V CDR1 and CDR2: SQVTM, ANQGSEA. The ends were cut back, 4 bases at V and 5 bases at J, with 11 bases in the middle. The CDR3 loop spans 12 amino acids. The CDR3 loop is CSVGYRDYGYTF. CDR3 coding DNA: TGCAGCGTTGGCTACAGGGATTATGGCTACACCTTC.

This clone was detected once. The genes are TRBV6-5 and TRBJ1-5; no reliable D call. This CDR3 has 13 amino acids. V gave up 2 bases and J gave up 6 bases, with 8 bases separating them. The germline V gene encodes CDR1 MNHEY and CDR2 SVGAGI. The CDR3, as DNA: TGTGCCAGCAGTTACGAGGGCAGTCAGCCCCAGCATTTT. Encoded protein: CASSYEGSQPQHF.

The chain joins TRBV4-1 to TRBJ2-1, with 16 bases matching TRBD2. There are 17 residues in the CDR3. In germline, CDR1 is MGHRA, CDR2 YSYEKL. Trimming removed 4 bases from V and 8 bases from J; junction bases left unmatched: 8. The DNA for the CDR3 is TGCGCCAGCAGCCGCGGACCCGGGACTAGCGGGAGGGATGAGCAGTTCTTC. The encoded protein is CASSRGPGTSGRDEQFF.

CDR3 sequence reads: CASSQQPGGTEAFF. CDR3 coding DNA: TGCGCCAGCAGCCAACAGCCCGGGGGCACTGAAGCTTTCTTT. The V and J genes are TRBV5-1 and TRBJ1-1; D perhaps matches TRBD1 (5 bases). The V gene's germline CDR1 is SGHRS and CDR2 YFSETQ. The CDR3 totals 14 residues. The V gene lost 4 bases and the J gene lost 4 bases, with 14 bases spanning the gap.

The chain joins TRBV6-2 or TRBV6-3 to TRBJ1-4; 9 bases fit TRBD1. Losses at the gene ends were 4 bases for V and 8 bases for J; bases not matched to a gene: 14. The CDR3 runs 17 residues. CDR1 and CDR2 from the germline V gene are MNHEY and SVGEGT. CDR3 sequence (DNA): TGTGCCAGCAGTTCTCCCTCTGCGGGACAGGGTTGGGAAAAACTGTTTTTT. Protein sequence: CASSSPSAGQGWEKLFF.

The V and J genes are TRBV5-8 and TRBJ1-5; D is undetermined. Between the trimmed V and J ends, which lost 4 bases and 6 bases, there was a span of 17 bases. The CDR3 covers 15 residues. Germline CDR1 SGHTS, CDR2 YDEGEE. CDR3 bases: TGTGCCAGCAGCCCCTGGGTGGCGGGGTCTCAGCCCCAGCATTTT. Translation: CASSPWVAGSQPQHF. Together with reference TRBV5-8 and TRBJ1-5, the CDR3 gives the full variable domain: EAGVTQSPTHLIKTRGQQATLRCSPISGHTSVYWYQQALGLGLQFLLWYDEGEERNRGNFPPRFSGRQFPNYSSELNVNALELEDSALYLCASSPWVAGSQPQHFGDGTRLSIL.

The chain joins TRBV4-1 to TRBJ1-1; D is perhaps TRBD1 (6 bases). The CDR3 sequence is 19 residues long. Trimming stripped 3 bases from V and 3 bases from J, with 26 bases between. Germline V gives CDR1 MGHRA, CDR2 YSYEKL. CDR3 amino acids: CASSHLRTRQRGRDTEAFF. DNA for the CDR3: TGCGCCAGCAGCCACCTACGGACTAGACAGAGGGGGAGGGACACTGAAGCTTTCTTT.

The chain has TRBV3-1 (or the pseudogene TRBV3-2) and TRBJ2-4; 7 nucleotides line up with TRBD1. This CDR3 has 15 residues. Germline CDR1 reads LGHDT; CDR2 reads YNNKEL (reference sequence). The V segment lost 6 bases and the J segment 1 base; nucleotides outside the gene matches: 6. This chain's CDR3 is CASSPDRVAKNIQYF. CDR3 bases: TGTGCCAGCAGTCCTGACAGGGTGGCCAAAAACATTCAGTACTTC.

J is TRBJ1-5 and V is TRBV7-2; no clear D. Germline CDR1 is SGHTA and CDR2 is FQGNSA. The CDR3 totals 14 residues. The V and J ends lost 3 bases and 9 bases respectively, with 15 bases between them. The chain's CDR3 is CASSFLGLTWPQHF. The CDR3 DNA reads TGTGCCAGCAGCTTTCTGGGTTTGACGTGGCCCCAGCATTTT.

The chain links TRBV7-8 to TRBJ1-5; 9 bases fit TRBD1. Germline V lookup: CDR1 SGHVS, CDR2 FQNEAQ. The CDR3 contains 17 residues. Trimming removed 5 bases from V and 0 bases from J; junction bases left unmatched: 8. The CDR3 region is CASSIRQGVDSNQPQHF. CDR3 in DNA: TGTGCCAGCAGCATCCGACAGGGGGTAGATAGCAATCAGCCCCAGCATTTT.

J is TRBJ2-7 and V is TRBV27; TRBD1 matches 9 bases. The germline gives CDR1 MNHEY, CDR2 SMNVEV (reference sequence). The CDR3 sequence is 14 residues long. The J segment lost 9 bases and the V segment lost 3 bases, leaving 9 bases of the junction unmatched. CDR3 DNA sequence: TGTGCCAGCAGTTTGGGGAAGGACAGGGGCGGGCAGTACTTC. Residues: CASSLGKDRGGQYF.

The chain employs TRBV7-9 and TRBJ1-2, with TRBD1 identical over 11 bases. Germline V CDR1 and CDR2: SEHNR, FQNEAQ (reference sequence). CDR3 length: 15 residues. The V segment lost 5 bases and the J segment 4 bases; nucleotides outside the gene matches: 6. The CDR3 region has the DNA TGTGCCAGCAGCCCCCGGACAGGGGGCGGCTATGGCTACACCTTC. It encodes CASSPRTGGGYGYTF.

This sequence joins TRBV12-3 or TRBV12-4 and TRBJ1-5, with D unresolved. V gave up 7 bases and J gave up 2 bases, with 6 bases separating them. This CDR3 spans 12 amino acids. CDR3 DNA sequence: TGTGCCAGCACCGAAGGCAATCAGCCCCAGCATTTT. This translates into CASTEGNQPQHF.

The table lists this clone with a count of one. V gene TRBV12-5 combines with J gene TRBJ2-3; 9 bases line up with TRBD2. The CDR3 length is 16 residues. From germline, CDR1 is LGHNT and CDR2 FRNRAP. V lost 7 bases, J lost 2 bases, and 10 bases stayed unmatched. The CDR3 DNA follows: TGTGCTAGTGCCGTGTTAGCGGGGGTCAACACAGATACGCAGTATTTT. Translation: CASAVLAGVNTDTQYF.

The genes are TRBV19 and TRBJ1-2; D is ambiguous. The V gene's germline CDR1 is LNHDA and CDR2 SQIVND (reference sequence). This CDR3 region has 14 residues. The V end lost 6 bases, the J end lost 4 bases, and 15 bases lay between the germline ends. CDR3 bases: TGTGCCAGTAGCCCCCTCGGGCAGAGCTATGGCTACACCTTC. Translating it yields CASSPLGQSYGYTF. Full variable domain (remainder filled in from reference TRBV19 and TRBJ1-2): DGGITQSPKYLFRKEGQNVTLSCEQNLNHDAMYWYRQDPGQGLRLIYYSQIVNDFQKGDIAEGYSVSREKKESFPLTVTSAQKNPTAFYLCASSPLGQSYGYTFGSGTRLTVV.

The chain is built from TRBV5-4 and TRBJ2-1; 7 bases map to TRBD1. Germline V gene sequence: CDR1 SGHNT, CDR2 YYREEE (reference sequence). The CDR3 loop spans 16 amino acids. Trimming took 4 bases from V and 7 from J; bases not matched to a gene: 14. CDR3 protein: CASSLPGQPSLNEQFF. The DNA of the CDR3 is TGTGCCAGCAGCCTCCCGGGACAGCCCTCGTTAAATGAGCAGTTCTTC.